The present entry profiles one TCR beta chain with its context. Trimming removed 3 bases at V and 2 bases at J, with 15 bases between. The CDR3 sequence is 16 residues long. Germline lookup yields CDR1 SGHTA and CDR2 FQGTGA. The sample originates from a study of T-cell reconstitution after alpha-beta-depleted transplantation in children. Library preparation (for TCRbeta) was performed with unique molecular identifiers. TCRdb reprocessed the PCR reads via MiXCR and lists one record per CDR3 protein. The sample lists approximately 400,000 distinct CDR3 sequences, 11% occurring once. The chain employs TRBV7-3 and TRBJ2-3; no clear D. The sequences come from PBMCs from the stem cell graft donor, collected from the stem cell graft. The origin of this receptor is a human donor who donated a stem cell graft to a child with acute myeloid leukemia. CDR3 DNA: TGTGCCAGCAGCTTGGGCTGGAGCAGATACACAGATACGCAGTATTTT. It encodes CASSLGWSRYTDTQYF.